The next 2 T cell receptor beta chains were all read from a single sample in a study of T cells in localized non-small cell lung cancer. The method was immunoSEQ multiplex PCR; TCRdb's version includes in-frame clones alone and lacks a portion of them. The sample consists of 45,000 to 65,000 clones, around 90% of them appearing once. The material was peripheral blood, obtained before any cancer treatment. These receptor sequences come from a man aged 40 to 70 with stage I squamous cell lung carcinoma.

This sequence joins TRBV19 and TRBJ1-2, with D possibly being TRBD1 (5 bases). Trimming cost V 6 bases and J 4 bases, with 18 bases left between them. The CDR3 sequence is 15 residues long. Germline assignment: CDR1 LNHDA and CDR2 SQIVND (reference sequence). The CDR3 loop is CASSSIWGGSYGYTF. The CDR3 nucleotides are TGTGCCAGTAGCTCCATTTGGGGGGGATCCTATGGCTACACCTTC.

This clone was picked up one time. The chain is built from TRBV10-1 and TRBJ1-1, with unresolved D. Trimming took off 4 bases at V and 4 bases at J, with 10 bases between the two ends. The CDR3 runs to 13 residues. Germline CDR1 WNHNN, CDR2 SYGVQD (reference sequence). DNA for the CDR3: TGCGCCAGCAGTGTGAGCCCCTCCACTGAAGCTTTCTTT. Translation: CASSVSPSTEAFF.